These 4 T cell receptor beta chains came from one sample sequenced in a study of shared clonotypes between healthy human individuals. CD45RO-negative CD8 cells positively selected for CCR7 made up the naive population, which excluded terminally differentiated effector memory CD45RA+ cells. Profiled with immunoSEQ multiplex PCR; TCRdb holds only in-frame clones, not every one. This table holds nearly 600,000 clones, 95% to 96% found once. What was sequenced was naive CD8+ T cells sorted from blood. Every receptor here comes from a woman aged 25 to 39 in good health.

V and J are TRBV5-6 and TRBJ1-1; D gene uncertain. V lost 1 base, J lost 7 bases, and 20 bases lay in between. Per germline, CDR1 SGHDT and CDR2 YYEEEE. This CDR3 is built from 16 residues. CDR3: CASSLLIHGGEGEAFF. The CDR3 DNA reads TGTGCCAGCAGCTTGCTTATACACGGCGGTGAGGGTGAAGCTTTCTTT.

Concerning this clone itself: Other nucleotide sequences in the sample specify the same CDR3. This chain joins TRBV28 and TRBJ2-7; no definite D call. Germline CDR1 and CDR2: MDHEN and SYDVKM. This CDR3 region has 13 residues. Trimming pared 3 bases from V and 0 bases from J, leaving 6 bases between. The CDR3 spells CASSLLGSYEQYF. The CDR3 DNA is TGTGCCAGCAGTTTGCTGGGCTCCTACGAGCAGTACTTC. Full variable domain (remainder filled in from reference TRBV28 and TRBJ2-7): DVKVTQSSRYLVKRTGEKVFLECVQDMDHENMFWYRQDPGLGLRLIYFSYDVKMKEKGDIPEGYSVSREKKERFSLILESASTNQTSMYLCASSLLGSYEQYFGPGTRLTVT.

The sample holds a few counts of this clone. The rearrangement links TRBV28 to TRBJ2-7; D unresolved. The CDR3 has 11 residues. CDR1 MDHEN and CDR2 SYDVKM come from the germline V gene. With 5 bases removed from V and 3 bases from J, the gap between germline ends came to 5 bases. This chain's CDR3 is CASSAHYEQYF. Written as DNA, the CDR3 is TGTGCCAGCAGTGCCCACTACGAGCAGTACTTC.

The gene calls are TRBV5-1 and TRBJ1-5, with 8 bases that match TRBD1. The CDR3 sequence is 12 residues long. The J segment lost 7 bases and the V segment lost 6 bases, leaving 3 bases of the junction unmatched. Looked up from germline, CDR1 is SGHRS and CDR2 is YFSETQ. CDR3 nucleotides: TGCGCCAGCATCGACAGGGGCCAGCCCCAGCATTTT. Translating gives CASIDRGQPQHF.